Listed below are T cell receptor beta chains from one sample, sequenced in a study of blood T cell repertoires in COVID-19. The protocol was immunoSEQ multiplex PCR, while the TCRdb copy is restricted to in-frame clones and leaves out a portion. The sample carries roughly 76,000 clones, roughly four fifths recorded once. The sample was peripheral blood. Source of these receptors: a woman aged 65 to 85 with acute or convalescent COVID-19. CDR3s include the opening cysteine and the closing phenylalanine or tryptophan. Each record gives: D gene, clone size, J gene, V gene, CDR3 length, CDR3 DNA, CDR3 protein. D genes are given only for firm matches. Where a row states a size, it is once, few, many or the class of an expanded clone; other rows omit it.

D: NA
size: NA
J: TRBJ1-6
V: TRBV5-1
length: 15
DNA: TGCGCCAGCAGCTTCGGAACAGGGTGGAATTCACCCCTCCACTTT
CDR3: CASSFGTGWNSPLHF

D: TRBD2
size: NA
J: TRBJ2-1
V: TRBV5-4
length: 15
DNA: TGTGCCAGCAGCTTGGCCGGGACTAGTCGCAATGAGCAGTTCTTC
CDR3: CASSLAGTSRNEQFF

D: NA
size: NA
J: TRBJ1-5
V: TRBV2
length: 13
DNA: TGTGCCAGCAGTGGGGGGGGCAATCAGCCCCAGCATTTT
CDR3: CASSGGGNQPQHF

D: NA
size: NA
J: TRBJ2-2
V: TRBV2
length: 13
DNA: TGTGCCAGCAGTGAACAGGGGAGCGGGGAGCTGTTTTTT
CDR3: CASSEQGSGELFF

D: TRBD2
size: NA
J: TRBJ2-1
V: TRBV19
length: 17
DNA: TGTGCCAGTAGTATGGGGGGACTAGCGGGAGGGCAAAATGAGCAGTTCTTC
CDR3: CASSMGGLAGGQNEQFF

D: NA
size: NA
J: TRBJ1-1
V: TRBV7-9
length: 13
DNA: TGTGCCAGCAGCCCTGGACGGGAAACTGAAGCTTTCTTT
CDR3: CASSPGRETEAFF

D: TRBD2
size: NA
J: TRBJ2-3
V: TRBV27
length: 15
DNA: TGTGCCAGCAGTTTCTCGCGGGGGGCCACAGATACGCAGTATTTT
CDR3: CASSFSRGATDTQYF

D: NA
size: NA
J: TRBJ1-2
V: TRBV27
length: 15
DNA: TGTGCCAGCAGTTCGAGCTGGGGCCGTGACTATGGCTACACCTTC
CDR3: CASSSSWGRDYGYTF

D: NA
size: NA
J: TRBJ1-1
V: TRBV27
length: 13
DNA: TGTGCCAGCAGTTTAGACAGGAACACTGAAGCTTTCTTT
CDR3: CASSLDRNTEAFF

D: TRBD2
size: NA
J: TRBJ2-1
V: TRBV3-1/TRBV3-2
length: 18
DNA: TGTGCCAGCAGCCAAAATGCTGGGCGACTAGCGGGCCGCAATGAGCAGTTCTTC
CDR3: CASSQNAGRLAGRNEQFF

D: NA
size: NA
J: TRBJ1-1
V: TRBV5-1
length: 17
DNA: TGCGCCAGCAGCTTGACCGGAGCCGGGAGGGGGAACACTGAAGCTTTCTTT
CDR3: CASSLTGAGRGNTEAFF

D: NA
size: NA
J: TRBJ2-1
V: TRBV18
length: 14
DNA: TGTGCCAGCTCACCCCAGAGACAGATAAATGAGCAGTTCTTC
CDR3: CASSPQRQINEQFF

D: TRBD1
size: NA
J: TRBJ2-7
V: TRBV2
length: 14
DNA: TGTGCCAGCAGGACAGGGGGAGGAGCCTACGAGCAGTACTTC
CDR3: CASRTGGGAYEQYF

D: NA
size: NA
J: TRBJ1-1
V: TRBV9
length: 15
DNA: TGTGCCAGCAGCGTAGCTCCCACAACGAACACTGAAGCTTTCTTT
CDR3: CASSVAPTTNTEAFF

D: TRBD1
size: once
J: TRBJ2-1
V: TRBV18
length: 14
DNA: TGTGCCAGCTCAACCGGACAGGGGATTGGGGAGCAGTTCTTC
CDR3: CASSTGQGIGEQFF

D: NA
size: NA
J: TRBJ2-3
V: TRBV4-1
length: 14
DNA: TGCGCCAGCAGCCGCGGAGAGGGAGTAGATACGCAGTATTTT
CDR3: CASSRGEGVDTQYF

D: TRBD2
size: NA
J: TRBJ2-3
V: TRBV5-1
length: 15
DNA: TGCGCCAGCAGCCCGGGGACTACTCCACGAGATACGCAGTATTTT
CDR3: CASSPGTTPRDTQYF

D: TRBD1
size: NA
J: TRBJ2-7
V: TRBV9
length: 17
DNA: TGTGCCAGCAGCGCCCGACCCGGACAGGGAAGCTCCTACGAGCAGTACTTC
CDR3: CASSARPGQGSSYEQYF

D: NA
size: NA
J: TRBJ2-2
V: TRBV7-2
length: 13
DNA: TGTGCCAGCAGCCCGCTTTGGCCCGGGGAGCTGTTTTTT
CDR3: CASSPLWPGELFF

D: TRBD2
size: NA
J: TRBJ2-7
V: TRBV2
length: 15
DNA: TGTGCCAGCAGGGCCCCCATTAGCGGGAGGGGCGAGCAGTACTTC
CDR3: CASRAPISGRGEQYF

D: NA
size: few
J: TRBJ1-6
V: TRBV5-1
length: 14
DNA: TGCGCCAGCAGCTTATGGACTAATAATTCACCCCTCCACTTT
CDR3: CASSLWTNNSPLHF